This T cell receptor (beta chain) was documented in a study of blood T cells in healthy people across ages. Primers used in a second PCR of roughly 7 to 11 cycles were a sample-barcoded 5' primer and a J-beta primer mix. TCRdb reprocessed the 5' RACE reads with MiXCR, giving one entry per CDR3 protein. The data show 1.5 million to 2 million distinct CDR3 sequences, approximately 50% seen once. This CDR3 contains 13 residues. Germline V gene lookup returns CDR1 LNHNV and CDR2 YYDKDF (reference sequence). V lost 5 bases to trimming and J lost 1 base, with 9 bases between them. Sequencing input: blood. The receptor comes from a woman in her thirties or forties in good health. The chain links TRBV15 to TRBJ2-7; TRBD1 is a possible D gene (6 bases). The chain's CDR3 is CATSADRSYEQYF. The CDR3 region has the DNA TGTGCCACCAGCGCAGACAGGTCCTACGAGCAGTACTTC.